This TCR beta chain was observed in a study of cytotoxic CD8 clonotypes in ibrutinib-treated CLL. Produced via immunoSEQ multiplex PCR; TCRdb's table is partial and in-frame only. This table has over 120,000 clones, about 79% appearing once. Points from the study as a whole: Relative to age-matched healthy donors, clonality at baseline was higher, and it tracked circulating CD8+ T-cell counts.

This clone was seen a handful of times. Its antigen is undetermined. The sequence was obtained from a human donor with chronic lymphocytic leukemia. This material consisted of PBMCs, taken after 12 months of ibrutinib treatment.

The CDR3 spells CASSYSDGTYEQYF. CDR3 nucleotides: TGTGCCAGCAGTTACAGTGACGGGACCTACGAGCAGTACTTC. The J gene is TRBJ2-7, the V gene TRBV6-6; D possibly corresponds to TRBD2 (5 bases). Germline V CDR1 and CDR2: MNHNY, SVGAGI (reference sequence). The CDR3 is 14 residues long. The ends were cut back, 2 bases at V and 2 bases at J, with 10 bases in the middle.